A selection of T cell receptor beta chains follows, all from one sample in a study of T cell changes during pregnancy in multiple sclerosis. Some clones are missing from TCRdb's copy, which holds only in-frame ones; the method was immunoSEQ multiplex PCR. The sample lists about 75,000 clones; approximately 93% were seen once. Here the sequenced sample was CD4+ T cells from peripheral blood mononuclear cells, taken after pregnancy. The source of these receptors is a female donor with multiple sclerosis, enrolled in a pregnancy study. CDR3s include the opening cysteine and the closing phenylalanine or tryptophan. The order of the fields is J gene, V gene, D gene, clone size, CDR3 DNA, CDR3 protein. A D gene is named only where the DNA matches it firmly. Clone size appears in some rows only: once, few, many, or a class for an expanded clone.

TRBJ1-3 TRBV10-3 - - TGTGCCATCACGCGGGACGGCTCTGGAAACACCATATATTTT CAITRDGSGNTIYF
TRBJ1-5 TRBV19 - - TGTGCCAGTAGTCAACAGGGTATCAATCAGCCCCAGCATTTT CASSQQGINQPQHF
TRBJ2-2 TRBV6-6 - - TGTGCCAGCAGATTCGGAGGGTCGAACACCGGGGAGCTGTTTTTT CASRFGGSNTGELFF
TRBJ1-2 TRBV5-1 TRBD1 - TGCGCCAGCAGCTTGGGACAGGGATCCTTCTGGGGCTACACCTTC CASSLGQGSFWGYTF
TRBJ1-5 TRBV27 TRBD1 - TGTGCCAGCAGTTTCCTCCCGACAGGGTCCCAGCATTTT CASSFLPTGSQHF
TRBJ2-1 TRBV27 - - TGTGCCAGCAGTTTAAGGGGGAACAATGAGCAGTTCTTC CASSLRGNNEQFF
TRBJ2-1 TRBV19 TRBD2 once TGTGCCAGTAGCGAGGCGGGAGGGCCAAATGAGCAGTTCTTC CASSEAGGPNEQFF
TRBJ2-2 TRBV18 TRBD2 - TGTGCCAGCTCCACCGGGGGGTCAAGACTGAACACCGGGGAGCTGTTTTTT CASSTGGSRLNTGELFF
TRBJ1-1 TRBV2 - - TGTGCCAGCAGTGAAGCGCTTGGGGGCCACACTGAAGCTTTCTTT CASSEALGGHTEAFF
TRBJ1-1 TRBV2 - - TGTGCCAGCAGTGAAGCATACAGGAACACTGAAGCTTTCTTT CASSEAYRNTEAFF
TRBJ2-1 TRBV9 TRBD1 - TGTGCCAGCAGGGGGACAGGGGCCTCCTACAATGAGCAGTTCTTC CASRGTGASYNEQFF
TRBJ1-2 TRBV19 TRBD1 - TGTGCCAGTACTGAGACAGGGAGTATTGGCGGCTACACCTTC CASTETGSIGGYTF
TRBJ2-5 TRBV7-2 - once TGTGCCAGCAGCTTACAACGGGGGAATAAGGCCCAGTACTTC CASSLQRGNKAQYF
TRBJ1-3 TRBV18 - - TGTGCCAGCTCACCCCCCGGGCGGGGATATGGAAACACCATATATTTT CASSPPGRGYGNTIYF
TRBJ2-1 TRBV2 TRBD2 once TGTGCCAGCAGTTCTCTAGCGGCCACTAGAGATGAGCAGTTCTTC CASSSLAATRDEQFF
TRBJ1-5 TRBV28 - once TGTGCCAGCAGTTGGCCAGGAAGTCAGCCCCAGCATTTT CASSWPGSQPQHF
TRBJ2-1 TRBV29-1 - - TGCAGCGTTGACCCAGGACCGCGGGGTGGGTACTACAATGAGCAGTTCTTC CSVDPGPRGGYYNEQFF
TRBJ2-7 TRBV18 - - TGTGCCAGCTCACCATTGGTTCCTAGAGAGGCCAACGAGCAGTACTTC CASSPLVPREANEQYF
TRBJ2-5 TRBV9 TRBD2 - TGTGCCAGCAGCAGACTAGCGGATAGAGAGACCCAGTACTTC CASSRLADRETQYF
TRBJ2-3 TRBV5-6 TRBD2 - TGTGCCAGCAGCTTGGCCGGGACTAGCGGCACAGATACGCAGTATTTT CASSLAGTSGTDTQYF
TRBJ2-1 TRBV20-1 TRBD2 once TGCAGTCCGGGGACTAGCGGGGGTGTAGTCTTC CSPGTSGGVVF
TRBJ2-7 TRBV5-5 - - TGTGCCAGCAGCTTGTCCCTTTGGGGGGGGCCCGAGCAGTACTTC CASSLSLWGGPEQYF
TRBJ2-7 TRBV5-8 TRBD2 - TGTGCCAGCAGCCAATACAGACTAGCGGGAGTTCACGAGCAGTACTTC CASSQYRLAGVHEQYF
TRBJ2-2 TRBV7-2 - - TGTGCCAGCAGCTTACAGGGTTACACCGGGGAGCTGTTTTTT CASSLQGYTGELFF
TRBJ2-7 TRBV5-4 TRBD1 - TGTGCCAGCAGTCCCCGGGACAGGGGGCGCGAGCAGTACTTC CASSPRDRGREQYF
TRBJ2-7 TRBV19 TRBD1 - TGTGCCAGTAGTCGTCCGGGACAGGGAAGCGAGCAGTACTTC CASSRPGQGSEQYF
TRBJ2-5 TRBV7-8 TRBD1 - TGTGCCAGCAGCACAGGACAGGGGGTGGTGACCCAGTACTTC CASSTGQGVVTQYF
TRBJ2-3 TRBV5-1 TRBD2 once TGCGCCAGCAGCCCTGGGACTAGTGAAGATACGCAGTATTTT CASSPGTSEDTQYF
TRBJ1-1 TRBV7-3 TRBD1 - TGTGCCAGCAGCTTATCAACAGGGGGCGGAACTGAAGCTTTCTTT CASSLSTGGGTEAFF
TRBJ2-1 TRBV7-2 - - TGTGCCAGCAGCTCTTCCCTAGTGGGAGCAGCCTACAATGAGCAGTTCTTC CASSSSLVGAAYNEQFF
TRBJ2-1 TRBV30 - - TGTGCCTGGAGTCGCCCTTCAGGCGTCTACAATGAGCAGTTCTTC CAWSRPSGVYNEQFF
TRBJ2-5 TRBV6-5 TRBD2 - TGTGCCAGCAGACTGGGACTAGCAGGGCAAGAGACCCAGTACTTC CASRLGLAGQETQYF
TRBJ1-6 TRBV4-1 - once TGCGCCAGCAGCCAAGCAGACAGCCCTAATTCACCCCTCCACTTT CASSQADSPNSPLHF
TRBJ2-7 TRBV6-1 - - TGTGCCAGCAGTCCCCAGTCCAGGGTGGCCGAGCAGTACTTC CASSPQSRVAEQYF
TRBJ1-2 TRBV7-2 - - TGTGCCAGCAGCCCGTACTCCGACAGGAATTATGGCTACACCTTC CASSPYSDRNYGYTF
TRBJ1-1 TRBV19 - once TGTGCCAGTAGGCCAACGGGGGTGGAGGGTGAAGCTTTCTTT CASRPTGVEGEAFF
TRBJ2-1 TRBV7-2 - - TGTGCCAGCAGCACCGATCCCAGCTCCTACAATGAGCAGTTCTTC CASSTDPSSYNEQFF
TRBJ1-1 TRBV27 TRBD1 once TGTGCCAGCAGTTTAGCCGGGACAGGGTATGAAAACACTGAAGCTTTCTTT CASSLAGTGYENTEAFF
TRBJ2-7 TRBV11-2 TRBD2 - TGTGCCAGCAGCCCAGTAGCGGGAGGCTACGAGCAGTACTTC CASSPVAGGYEQYF
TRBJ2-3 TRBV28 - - TGTGCCAGCACTTTTGAGACTAGTAGCACAGATACGCAGTATTTT CASTFETSSTDTQYF
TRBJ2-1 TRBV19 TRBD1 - TGTGCCAGTATTCCCGGGACAGGGGTCAATGAGCAGTTCTTC CASIPGTGVNEQFF
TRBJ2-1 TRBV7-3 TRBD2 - TGTGCCAGCAGCTTAACACTAGCGGGCTACAATGAGCAGTTCTTC CASSLTLAGYNEQFF
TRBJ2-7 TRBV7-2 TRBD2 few TGTGCCAGCAGCGCTCCGACTAGCGGGAAGTACGAGCAGTACTTC CASSAPTSGKYEQYF
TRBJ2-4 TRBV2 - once TGTGCCAGCAGTGAGATGTCACTCATCCTAGCCAAAAACATTCAGTACTTC CASSEMSLILAKNIQYF
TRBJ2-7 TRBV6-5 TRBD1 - TGTGCCAGCAGTTTCGTATCTGGGACAGGGGGCGAGCAGTACTTC CASSFVSGTGGEQYF
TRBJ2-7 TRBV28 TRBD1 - TGTGCCAGCAGCCTCAAGGGGACAGGGCTCGACGAGCAGTACTTC CASSLKGTGLDEQYF
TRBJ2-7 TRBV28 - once TGTGCCACATACGGGACAAACTACGAGCAGTACTTC CATYGTNYEQYF
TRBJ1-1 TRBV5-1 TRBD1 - TGCGCCAGCAGAGGTAAGTCGGGGGACAGGACGAGAAGGGGTGGTCCTGAAGCTTTCTTT CASRGKSGDRTRRGGPEAFF
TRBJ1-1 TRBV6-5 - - TGTGCCAGCAGTTACCATGACTCCAAGGTAGCTTTCTTT CASSYHDSKVAFF
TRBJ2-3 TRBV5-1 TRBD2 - TGCGCCAGCAGCTTGGACGGGGGAGGGATAGATACGCAGTATTTT CASSLDGGGIDTQYF
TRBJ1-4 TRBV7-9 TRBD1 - TGTGCCAGCAGTCGGGTACAGGGGGCAGACGGTGAAAAACTGTTTTTT CASSRVQGADGEKLFF